These T cell receptor beta chains were read from a single sample in a study of radiotherapy plus CTLA-4 blockade in lung cancer. Measured with immunoSEQ multiplex PCR; TCRdb has only the in-frame clones, and not every one. In the table there are fewer than 140,000 clones, more than 75% of which are singletons. Sequenced here: peripheral blood, sampled from a patient treated with radiotherapy plus ipilimumab. These receptors all come from a human donor with non-small cell lung cancer that progressed on radiotherapy plus ipilimumab. Some clones in this sample may be carry-over from other donors' samples. CDR3s include the opening cysteine and the closing phenylalanine or tryptophan. The D gene is left open where the match is weak. Not all rows give a size; the values are once, few, many and, for expanded clones, a class.

TGTGCCAGCAGCCCCCCAGGGACGGAGACCCAGTACTTC	CASSPPGTETQYF	-	once	TRBV6-6	TRBJ2-5
TGTGCCAGTAGTATGAGGGGGGCCGGGGTCGGGGAGCTGTTTTTT	CASSMRGAGVGELFF	-	-	TRBV19	TRBJ2-2
TGTGCCAGTAGTATAGGGACAGGTTTTTATCAGCCCCAGCATTTT	CASSIGTGFYQPQHF	TRBD1	-	TRBV19	TRBJ1-5
TGTGCCAGTAGTTCGGGAGGCGCGGGGGTCACTGAAGCTTTCTTT	CASSSGGAGVTEAFF	-	once	TRBV19	TRBJ1-1
TGCGCCAGCAGCACAACTAGGACCTATGGCTACACCTTC	CASSTTRTYGYTF	-	-	TRBV5-1	TRBJ1-2
TGTGCCACCCCCTTAAATCTCTGCAATCAGCCCCAGCATTTT	CATPLNLCNQPQHF	-	-	TRBV19	TRBJ1-5
TGTGCCAGCAGTCCTGGGACATCGAACACTGAAGCTTTCTTT	CASSPGTSNTEAFF	-	-	TRBV6-6	TRBJ1-1
TGTGCCAGCAGCGACGCGAAACAGGGGCCGTTCTCTGGAAACACCATATATTTT	CASSDAKQGPFSGNTIYF	TRBD1	-	TRBV9	TRBJ1-3
TGTGCCAGCAGCCAACCCCGAGCTAGCGGGGGGGGCACAGATACGCAGTATTTT	CASSQPRASGGGTDTQYF	TRBD2	-	TRBV4-2	TRBJ2-3
TGTGCCAGCAGCTTTAGCGGGGGGGCCGTGTCCTACAATGAGCAGTTCTTC	CASSFSGGAVSYNEQFF	TRBD2	-	TRBV7-6	TRBJ2-1